This TCR beta chain derives from a study of blood T cell repertoires in COVID-19. Study-level information: The study drew acute and convalescent COVID-19 samples from the United States, Italy and Spain. From T cells, B-cell-depleted T cells, or PBMCs came the material, which was cDNA or gDNA.

Produced via immunoSEQ multiplex PCR; TCRdb's table is partial and in-frame only. Of a few hundred thousand clones listed, about 88% are singletons. A remark on this clone: Within the sample, other DNA sequences also encode this same CDR3.

Deletions cut 2 bases from V and 1 base from J, with 6 bases between. CDR3 size: 14 residues. Germline assignment: CDR1 LNHDA and CDR2 SQIVND (reference sequence). The sequenced material came from peripheral blood. The chain combines TRBV19 with TRBJ1-5, with a tentative D call TRBD1 (5 bases). This sequence originates from a woman between 50 and 59 years old with COVID-19, enrolled during active disease. The CDR3 protein is CASSIRGSNQPQHF. CDR3 nucleotides: TGTGCCAGTAGTATAAGGGGAAGCAATCAGCCCCAGCATTTT.